This T cell receptor beta chain was retrieved from a study of regulatory T cells in long-lasting Graves disease. Study-wide points: Patients with persistent disease shared over 2,500 public clonotypes, outpacing the roughly 1,000 shared by new patients.

Building the TCR beta libraries relied on iRepertoire HTBI primers, and CDR3 regions underwent Arm-PCR. TCRdb passed the multiplex PCR reads through MiXCR, listing each CDR3 protein once. The table shows about 660,000 distinct CDR3 sequences, with approximately 29% occurring only once. As to time point: persistent/refractory GD, antithyroid drugs over 5 years with positive TRAb. From RNA extracted from PBMCs, the TCR library was made. The CDR3 sequence is 13 residues long. Trimming left V 3 bases short and J 5 bases short, with 10 bases between. Germline V lookup: CDR1 MNHEY, CDR2 SMNVEV (reference sequence). Worth noting for this clonotype: Its antigen remains unidentified.

The gene calls are TRBV27 and TRBJ1-1, with D perhaps matching TRBD1 (5 bases). This receptor was obtained from a female donor with Graves disease. The material was peripheral blood mononuclear cells (PBMCs), obtained when the disease was refractory, from a patient treated with antithyroid drugs. The CDR3 region is CASSFVGGTEAFF. Written as DNA, the CDR3 is TGTGCCAGCAGTTTTGTTGGGGGTACTGAAGCTTTCTTT.